The clone carrying this T cell receptor (beta chain) was seen a few times. The antigen is unknown. Sequence at one end of the junction differs from germline and may be a read error. Co-extraction of RNA and DNA was performed on about 20-33 mg of unsorted bulk tissue. These data come from a study of tumor-infiltrating lymphocytes in primary liver carcinoma. The CDR3 has 16 amino acids. Germline V gives CDR1 MDHEN, CDR2 SYDVKM. Overall study results and limits: Presence in all five tumor regions was observed for only about 7.5-24% of top clones.

From around 530 ng of total RNA, TCR beta-specific cDNA was reverse-transcribed using a constant-region primer. Each TCR beta library was derived from three nested multiplex PCR rounds that employed slightly modified ARM-PCR. PCR rounds one and two used TRBV1-TRBV30 forward primers with a C-beta reverse primer for around 11 cycles each. TCRdb itself ran the multiplex PCR reads through MiXCR, one entry per CDR3 protein. The sample consists of about 78,000 distinct CDR3 sequences, 71% of them appearing once. V usage is TRBV28 and J usage is TRBJ2-7; TRBD2 aligns across 11 bases. This clonotype was obtained from an older woman with primary liver carcinoma and hepatitis B virus infection. The sample comprised liver tumor tissue from sampling region 4. The subset denotes: tumor region T4, right-lateral pole. CDR3 sequence: CPGGTSGTGLGYEQYF. CDR3 DNA: TGCCCCGGCGGGACTAGCGGCACGGGCTTGGGGTACGAGCAGTACTTC.